The 5 T cell receptor beta chains presented below share a single source sample, sequenced in a study of regulatory T cells in long-lasting Graves disease. Specified time point: newly diagnosed GD, antithyroid drugs for less than 3 months. From RNA extracted from PBMCs, the TCR library was made. Relying on iRepertoire HTBI primers and Arm-PCR of CDR3 regions, the team built TCR beta libraries. TCRdb used MiXCR to reprocess the multiplex PCR reads, holding one entry per CDR3 protein. In the table there are hundreds of thousands of distinct CDR3 sequences, roughly 15% of which are singletons. The sample was also reused in another study, on T cells in Graves' hyperthyroidism and ophthalmopathy.

Sequenced material: peripheral blood mononuclear cells (PBMCs), taken at new diagnosis, from a patient treated with antithyroid drugs. The receptor set was obtained from a woman aged 25 to 39 with Graves disease.

This clonotype was picked up many times. CDR3 bases: TGTGCCAGCAGTTTTAAGAGGGGAGGGAATGAAAAACTGTTTTTT. Its translation: CASSFKRGGNEKLFF. This chain joins TRBV12-3 or TRBV12-4 and TRBJ1-4, with D possibly being TRBD1 (5 bases). Trimming took 3 bases from V and 5 from J, leaving 13 bases between them. The CDR3 runs 15 residues.

This clonotype was seen at least ten times. The J gene is TRBJ1-1, the V gene TRBV2; no reliable D call. Trimming stripped 8 bases from V and 1 base from J, with 11 bases between. The germline gives CDR1 SNHLY, CDR2 FYNNEI. The CDR3 consists of 13 residues. CDR3 residues: CASSARGNTEAFF. The CDR3, as DNA: TGTGCCAGCTCAGCGCGCGGGAACACTGAAGCTTTCTTT.

This clonotype was observed a few times. The CDR3 sequence: CATGLAGGNEQFF. In DNA, the CDR3 is TGTGCCACAGGACTAGCGGGAGGGAATGAGCAGTTCTTC. This chain uses TRBV24-1 with TRBJ2-1; 15 bases line up with TRBD2. This CDR3 is built from 13 residues. Germline V gives CDR1 KGHDR, CDR2 SFDVKD. V was clipped by 10 bases and J by 7 bases; unmatched bases: 1.

Only a few counts were recorded for this clonotype. The V call is TRBV27, the J call TRBJ1-2; D is unresolved. Trimming left V 6 bases short and J 1 base short, with 15 bases between. The V gene's germline CDR1 is MNHEY and CDR2 SMNVEV (reference sequence). This CDR3 has 15 amino acids. This chain's CDR3 is CASRGRTGLNYGYTF. For the CDR3, the DNA is TGTGCCAGCAGGGGGAGGACCGGACTTAACTATGGCTACACCTTC.

This clonotype was recorded at least ten times. The chain is built from TRBV7-2 and TRBJ1-1; D remains unclear. Trimming removed 3 bases at V and 12 bases at J, with 11 bases between. The CDR3 runs to 11 residues. Per germline, CDR1 SGHTA and CDR2 FQGNSA. The CDR3 loop reads CASSFGVTPFF. In nucleotides, the CDR3 is TGTGCCAGCAGCTTCGGGGTTACTCCTTTCTTT. Variable domain in full (rest from reference TRBV7-2 and TRBJ1-1): GAGVSQSPSNKVTEKGKDVELRCDPISGHTALYWYRQSLGQGLEFLIYFQGNSAPDKSGLPSDRFSAERTGGSVSTLTIQRTQQEDSAVYLCASSFGVTPFFGQGTRLTVV.